This passage covers 27 T cell receptor beta chains from one sample sequenced in a study of Tregs in tolerant kidney transplant recipients. Generated by immunoSEQ multiplex PCR, the TCRdb table keeps only in-frame clones and is missing some. The repertoire consists of some 55,000 clones, with 70% to 90% occurring once and the leading ten covering about 2%. The sequencing used Tregs from blood, collected before the transplant. All receptors come from a human donor who received a combined kidney and bone marrow transplant.

This clone was counted only a few times. The chain links TRBV28 to TRBJ2-7; no firm D call. The CDR3 contains 12 residues. Per the germline V gene, CDR1 is MDHEN and CDR2 is SYDVKM. Trimming left V 2 bases short and J 5 bases short, with 7 bases between. CDR3 DNA sequence: TGTGCCAGCAGTTTACGAGCACACGAGCAGTACTTC. Encoded protein: CASSLRAHEQYF.

The CDR3 sequence is CASSSTQGTEAFF. CDR3 nucleotide sequence: TGTGCCAGCTCATCAACACAGGGAACTGAAGCTTTCTTT. This sequence joins TRBV18 and TRBJ1-1; possibly TRBD1 for D (6 bases). The germline V gene has CDR1 KGHSH and CDR2 LQKENI. V lost 5 bases, J lost 5 bases, and 12 bases lay in between. CDR3 size: 13 residues. Together with reference TRBV18 and TRBJ1-1, the CDR3 gives the full variable domain: NAGVMQNPRHLVRRRGQEARLRCSPMKGHSHVYWYRQLPEEGLKFMVYLQKENIIDESGMPKERFSAEFPKEGPSILRIQQVVRGDSAAYFCASSSTQGTEAFFGQGTRLTVV.

This sequence joins TRBV5-4 and TRBJ1-2; D is ambiguous. Germline-derived CDR1 and CDR2 are SGHNT and YYREEE (reference sequence). Trimming cost V 4 bases and J 5 bases, with 12 bases left between them. CDR3 size: 13 residues. CDR3 nucleotide sequence: TGTGCCAGCAGCGTACCAGGCTATTATGGCTACACCTTC. Its protein is CASSVPGYYGYTF.

The V and J genes are TRBV11-3 and TRBJ2-5, with D possibly being TRBD1 (6 bases). This CDR3 has 15 amino acids. Trimming shortened V by 6 bases and J by 5 bases, and 19 bases separated the two germline ends. Germline CDR1 and CDR2: SGHNT and YENEEA. CDR3 loop: CASRQPAQGPETQYF. CDR3 sequence (DNA): TGTGCCAGCAGACAACCCGCACAGGGCCCGGAGACCCAGTACTTC.

CDR3 protein: CASNSDRGERQPQHF. In nucleotides, the CDR3 is TGTGCCAGTAATTCGGACAGGGGAGAGCGGCAGCCCCAGCATTTT. The rearrangement joins TRBV19 to TRBJ1-5, with 9 bases aligning to TRBD1. CDR1 is LNHDA, CDR2 SQIVND, per germline (reference sequence). Trimming cost V 7 bases and J 7 bases; bases outside gene matches: 11. This CDR3 comprises 15 residues.

The V gene is TRBV7-2, the J gene TRBJ2-5; TRBD2 matches 16 bases. This CDR3 has 16 amino acids. Per the germline V gene, CDR1 is SGHTA and CDR2 is FQGNSA. V lost 5 bases, J lost 7 bases, and 7 bases stayed unmatched. The CDR3 loop is CASSLGTSGREGTQYF. In DNA form, the CDR3 reads TGTGCCAGCAGCCTTGGGACTAGCGGGAGGGAGGGGACCCAGTACTTC.

This clone was counted a few times. The chain links TRBV27 to TRBJ1-2, with TRBD1 matching over 8 bases. The germline CDR1 and CDR2 sequences are MNHEY and SMNVEV (reference sequence). The CDR3 spans 13 residues. J was trimmed by 2 bases and V by 5 bases; bases with no gene match: 1. CDR3 region: CASSRTGNYGYTF. The CDR3 region has the DNA TGTGCCAGCAGTAGGACAGGGAACTATGGCTACACCTTC.

The chain links TRBV7-9 to TRBJ2-5, with 7 bases fitting TRBD1. Germline V gene sequence: CDR1 SEHNR, CDR2 FQNEAQ (reference sequence). V lost 5 bases, J lost 1 base, and 7 bases stayed unmatched. CDR3 length: 15 residues. CDR3 residues: CASSRTDRAQETQYF. In nucleotides, the CDR3 is TGTGCCAGCAGCCGAACTGACAGGGCCCAAGAGACCCAGTACTTC.

The chain joins TRBV19 to TRBJ2-1; D is possibly TRBD2 (5 bases). In germline, CDR1 is LNHDA, CDR2 SQIVND (reference sequence). V was cut by 3 bases and J by 5 bases, with 14 bases left in between. The CDR3 consists of 15 residues. The CDR3 sequence is CASSISGYLDNEQFF. The CDR3 DNA is TGTGCCAGTAGTATTTCGGGGTATCTCGACAATGAGCAGTTCTTC.

V gene TRBV29-1 combines with J gene TRBJ1-5; D might be TRBD1 (5 bases). V shed 7 bases and J shed 0 bases, with 10 bases lying between them. Germline CDR1 and CDR2: SQVTM and ANQGSEA. The CDR3 length is 13 residues. The CDR3 reads CSAGDGSNQPQHF. DNA for the CDR3: TGCAGCGCTGGGGACGGTAGCAATCAGCCCCAGCATTTT.

The gene calls are TRBV9 and TRBJ2-3, with D hard to call. Germline V gene data show CDR1 as SGDLS and CDR2 as YYNGEE. Deletions cut 4 bases from V and 0 bases from J, with 9 bases between. The CDR3 length is 14 residues. The CDR3 region is CASSPLTSTDTQYF. CDR3 sequence (DNA): TGTGCCAGCAGCCCCCTTACTAGCACAGATACGCAGTATTTT.

This clone has only one observation. The genes are TRBV14 and TRBJ2-4, with D unclear. The CDR3 is 15 amino acids. CDR1 and CDR2 (germline): SGHDN, FVKESK. V was shortened by 4 bases and J by 3 bases, with 13 bases between the two germline ends. CDR3 DNA: TGTGCCAGCAGCCTTCGAAACAGAGGCAAAAACATTCAGTACTTC. Protein sequence: CASSLRNRGKNIQYF.

This chain connects TRBV6-6 to TRBJ2-6; D perhaps matches TRBD1 (5 bases). The CDR3 runs 14 residues. The germline gives CDR1 MNHNY, CDR2 SVGAGI (reference sequence). The V end was cut by 3 bases, the J end by 4 bases, with 7 bases between. CDR3 in DNA: TGTGCCAGCAGTTATCGGACAGGGGCCAACGTCCTGACTTTC. Its translation is CASSYRTGANVLTF.

The chain couples TRBV27 to TRBJ2-7, with D possibly called TRBD1 or TRBD2 (6 bases each). This CDR3 has 14 residues. V dropped 0 bases and J dropped 2 bases, with 8 bases sitting between them. Germline V lookup: CDR1 MNHEY, CDR2 SMNVEV (reference sequence). In nucleotides, the CDR3 is TGTGCCAGCAGTTTATCCCGGGGGCCCTACGAGCAGTACTTC. Amino acid sequence: CASSLSRGPYEQYF.

V is TRBV27 and J is TRBJ1-4; TRBD1 might be the D (5 bases). The CDR3 covers 15 residues. Germline CDR1 and CDR2: MNHEY and SMNVEV (reference sequence). Deletions cut 6 bases from V and 7 bases from J, with 18 bases between. The CDR3 protein is CASSPPGGVAEKLFF. The CDR3 nucleotides are TGTGCCAGCAGCCCCCCCGGGGGGGTTGCTGAAAAACTGTTTTTT.

This sequence joins TRBV6-5 and TRBJ1-6; a possible D gene is TRBD1 (5 bases). The V gene lost 5 bases and the J gene lost 7 bases, with 9 bases spanning the gap. Looked up from germline, CDR1 is MNHEY and CDR2 is SVGAGI. The CDR3 has 13 amino acids. CDR3 residues: CASSEHRNSPLHF. The DNA of the CDR3 is TGTGCCAGCAGTGAACACAGGAATTCACCCCTCCACTTT.

V and J are TRBV7-9 and TRBJ1-1; D gene ambiguous. CDR3 length: 14 residues. Germline V gene lookup returns CDR1 SEHNR and CDR2 FQNEAQ (reference sequence). V dropped 5 bases and J dropped 1 base, with 11 bases sitting between them. CDR3 region: CASSTMAGNTEAFF. DNA for the CDR3: TGTGCCAGCAGCACTATGGCGGGGAACACTGAAGCTTTCTTT.

For this clone: Because the CDR3 is missing its conserved closing phenylalanine or tryptophan, this is likely a read error. Because the CDR3's place on the DNA is in doubt, the DNA is left out and the CDR3 is given as listed by TCRdb. The gene calls are TRBV2 and TRBJ1-2. Termini included, the CDR3 measures 8 amino acids. Germline loops: CDR1 SNHLY, CDR2 FYNNEI. This CDR3 is CASFRDSA.

The chain has TRBV7-2 and TRBJ2-1; D is possibly TRBD1 (5 bases). Germline CDR1 and CDR2: SGHTA and FQGNSA. Trimming pared 4 bases from V and 2 bases from J, leaving 12 bases between. CDR3 size: 15 residues. This CDR3 reads CASSSKGRTYNEQFF. CDR3 coding DNA: TGTGCCAGCAGCTCCAAGGGGCGTACCTACAATGAGCAGTTCTTC.

The chain employs TRBV25-1 and TRBJ1-3; no definite D call. The CDR3 spans 12 residues. Germline assignment: CDR1 MGHDK and CDR2 SYGVNS. V dropped 7 bases and J dropped 4 bases, with 8 bases sitting between them. CDR3 protein: CASTTGGNTIYF. Written as DNA, the CDR3 is TGTGCCAGCACCACCGGGGGAAACACCATATATTTT. Full variable domain (missing parts from reference TRBV25-1 and TRBJ1-3): EADIYQTPRYLVIGTGKKITLECSQTMGHDKMYWYQQDPGMELHLIHYSYGVNSTEKGDLSSESTVSRIRTEHFPLTLESARPSHTSQYLCASTTGGNTIYFGEGSWLTVV.

This chain uses TRBV5-1 with TRBJ1-5, with TRBD1 matching 7 bases. Germline loops: CDR1 SGHRS, CDR2 YFSETQ. This CDR3 is built from 14 residues. V lost 4 bases to trimming and J lost 2 bases; unmatched junction nucleotides: 3. This CDR3 reads CASSLGTGNQPQHF. CDR3 DNA sequence: TGCGCCAGCAGCCTCGGGACAGGCAATCAGCCCCAGCATTTT.

This chain connects TRBV4-2 to TRBJ2-7; D gene unclear. V was cut by 0 bases and J by 0 bases, with 15 bases left in between. There are 17 residues in the CDR3. From germline, CDR1 is LGHNA and CDR2 YNFKEQ. The CDR3 DNA sequence: TGTGCCAGCAGCCAAGATTCCATGGCAGCTTACTCCTACGAGCAGTACTTC. Protein sequence: CASSQDSMAAYSYEQYF.

The rearrangement joins TRBV7-8 to TRBJ1-4; D uncertain. Germline lookup yields CDR1 SGHVS and CDR2 FQNEAQ. Trimming took off 3 bases at V and 3 bases at J, with 20 bases between the two ends. This CDR3 has 18 residues. CDR3 region: CASSLWDWRGPPNEKLFF. The CDR3 region has the DNA TGTGCCAGCAGCTTGTGGGATTGGCGAGGGCCTCCTAATGAAAAACTGTTTTTT.

The J gene is TRBJ2-3, the V gene TRBV6-1; D gene unclear. Germline V CDR1 and CDR2: MNHNS, SASEGT. V was clipped by 3 bases and J by 0 bases, with 10 bases between them. The length of the CDR3 is 15 residues. The CDR3 region is CASSESLKSTDTQYF. CDR3 coding DNA: TGTGCCAGCAGTGAGTCTTTGAAGAGCACAGATACGCAGTATTTT.

The J gene is TRBJ2-2, the V gene TRBV7-9; no definite D call. Germline V CDR1 and CDR2: SEHNR, FQNEAQ (reference sequence). The CDR3 runs to 13 residues. Trimming cost V 5 bases and J 5 bases, with 9 bases left between them. In DNA form, the CDR3 reads TGTGCCAGCAGCCTAGGCCAAACCGGGGAGCTGTTTTTT. Translation gives CASSLGQTGELFF.

This clone was found a few times. The chain combines TRBV12-5 with TRBJ1-2; 8 positions match TRBD1. There are 16 residues in the CDR3. Trimming removed 3 bases from V and 3 bases from J; junction bases left unmatched: 9. The germline V gene has CDR1 LGHNT and CDR2 FRNRAP. The CDR3 sequence: CASGFFPGGSHYGYTF. The DNA of the CDR3 is TGTGCTAGTGGTTTTTTCCCAGGGGGCTCGCACTATGGCTACACCTTC.

The CDR3 region is CASSLLERVNEKLFF. CDR3 DNA sequence: TGTGCCAGCAGCTTATTGGAAAGGGTGAATGAAAAACTGTTTTTT. The rearrangement uses TRBV11-2 and TRBJ1-4; no clear D. The CDR3 loop spans 15 amino acids. Trimming shortened V by 2 bases and J by 5 bases, and 12 bases separated the two germline ends. From germline, CDR1 is SGHAT and CDR2 FQNNGV.